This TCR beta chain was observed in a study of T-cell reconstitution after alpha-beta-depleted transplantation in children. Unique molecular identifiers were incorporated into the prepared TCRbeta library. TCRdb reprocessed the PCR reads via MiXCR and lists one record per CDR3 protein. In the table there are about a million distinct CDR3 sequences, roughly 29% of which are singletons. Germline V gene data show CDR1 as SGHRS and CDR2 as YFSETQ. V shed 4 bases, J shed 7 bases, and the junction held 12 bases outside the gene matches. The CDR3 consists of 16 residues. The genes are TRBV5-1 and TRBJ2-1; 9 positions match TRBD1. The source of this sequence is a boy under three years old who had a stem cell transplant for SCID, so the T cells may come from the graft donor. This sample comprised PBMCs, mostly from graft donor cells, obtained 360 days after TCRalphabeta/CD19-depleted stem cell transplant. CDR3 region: CASSLRPGTGINEQFF. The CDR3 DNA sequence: TGCGCCAGCAGCCTACGTCCCGGGACAGGGATAAATGAGCAGTTCTTC.